Listed here are 9 T cell receptor beta chains from one sample, sequenced in a study of T-cell memory formation after mild COVID-19. TCRdb fed the 5' RACE reads into MiXCR, producing one record per CDR3 protein. The profile covers about 430,000 distinct CDR3 sequences, with more than 20% appearing a single time and around 8.1% taken by the ten largest. The sample comprised PBMCs or a T cell subset sorted from them (not recorded which). These receptors were obtained from an adult woman who had mild COVID-19 (a few samples of this study predate the infection). Cell type and time point are not known.

The CDR3 sequence: CASSQRASETQYF. CDR3 nucleotides: TGTGCCAGCTCACAACGGGCGAGTGAGACCCAGTACTTC. The rearrangement uses TRBV18 and TRBJ2-5, with unresolved D. CDR1 and CDR2 from the germline V gene are KGHSH and LQKENI. The CDR3 runs to 13 residues. V was shortened by 4 bases and J by 5 bases, with 11 bases between the two germline ends.

The genes are TRBV2 and TRBJ2-7, with D unresolved. The V gene lost 2 bases and the J gene lost 2 bases, with 4 bases spanning the gap. The CDR3 has 12 residues. In germline, CDR1 is SNHLY, CDR2 FYNNEI. The CDR3 coding sequence is TGTGCCAGCAGTGAATCTACCTACGAGCAGTACTTC. Its protein product is CASSESTYEQYF.

The chain carries TRBV9 and TRBJ1-2; possibly TRBD1 for D (5 bases). The germline V gene encodes CDR1 SGDLS and CDR2 YYNGEE. With 0 bases removed from V and 7 bases from J, the gap between germline ends came to 7 bases. This CDR3 has 12 residues. The CDR3 protein is CASSVDRGGYTF. Here the CDR3 DNA reads TGTGCCAGCAGCGTAGATAGGGGTGGCTACACCTTC.

V and J are TRBV24-1 and TRBJ2-3; 10 nucleotides align to TRBD2. The CDR3 length is 16 residues. Per germline, CDR1 KGHDR and CDR2 SFDVKD. V lost 4 bases and J lost 0; bases outside the gene matches: 3. The CDR3, as DNA: TGTGCCACCAGTGACCCACTAGCGGGAAGCACAGATACGCAGTATTTT. Residues: CATSDPLAGSTDTQYF.

This sequence joins TRBV24-1 and TRBJ2-1; 9 nucleotides agree with TRBD2. Germline V gives CDR1 KGHDR, CDR2 SFDVKD. J was trimmed by 7 bases and V by 2 bases; bases with no gene match: 5. The length of the CDR3 is 15 residues. DNA for the CDR3: TGTGCCACCAGTGATTACTTGCGGGGGGGGAATGAGCAGTTCTTC. This gives the protein CATSDYLRGGNEQFF.

The V gene is TRBV19, the J gene TRBJ2-3, with D perhaps matching TRBD2 (5 bases). V lost 2 bases to trimming and J lost 2 bases, with 11 bases between them. This CDR3 comprises 15 residues. Germline V gives CDR1 LNHDA, CDR2 SQIVND (reference sequence). CDR3 coding DNA: TGTGCCAGTAGTATACGCCTAGCCCCCACAGATACGCAGTATTTT. This translates into CASSIRLAPTDTQYF. Together with reference TRBV19 and TRBJ2-3, the CDR3 gives the full variable domain: DGGITQSPKYLFRKEGQNVTLSCEQNLNHDAMYWYRQDPGQGLRLIYYSQIVNDFQKGDIAEGYSVSREKKESFPLTVTSAQKNPTAFYLCASSIRLAPTDTQYFGPGTRLTVL.

This clonotype was seen only a few times. CDR3 in amino acids: CASSLDDTGELFF. CDR3 nucleotides: TGTGCCAGCAGCTTGGACGACACCGGGGAGCTGTTTTTT. This chain uses TRBV5-6 with TRBJ2-2; D ambiguous. Germline V CDR1 and CDR2: SGHDT, YYEEEE. The CDR3 has 13 residues. The V gene lost 0 bases and the J gene lost 3 bases, with 3 bases spanning the gap.

In its sample, this clonotype was seen a few times. The V call is TRBV20-1, the J call TRBJ2-4; D unclear. V lost 0 bases, J lost 8 bases, and 11 bases lay in between. The CDR3 covers 13 residues. Germline lookup yields CDR1 DFQATT and CDR2 SNEGSKA (reference sequence). The CDR3: CSAREARGDIQYF. The CDR3 region has the DNA TGCAGTGCTAGAGAGGCGCGTGGCGACATTCAGTACTTC.

Only a few counts were recorded for this clonotype. The rearrangement joins TRBV7-2 to TRBJ2-3, with 8 nucleotides matching TRBD2. Losses at the gene ends were 5 bases for V and 6 bases for J; bases not matched to a gene: 19. This CDR3 region has 18 residues. The germline V gene has CDR1 SGHTA and CDR2 FQGNSA. The CDR3 DNA reads TGTGCCAGCAGCCTGCAGTTTCTGTTGCGGGGGGAATTGGATACGCAGTATTTT. Amino acid sequence: CASSLQFLLRGELDTQYF.